The entry below gives a single T cell receptor beta chain sequence along with its context. Germline CDR1 is SQVTM and CDR2 is ANQGSEA. This CDR3 is 16 amino acids long. The ends lost 6 bases at V and 0 bases at J; junction bases unmatched: 6. Measured with immunoSEQ multiplex PCR; TCRdb has only the in-frame clones, and not every one. The table lists 150,000 to 200,000 clones, 75% to 90% of them singletons, with around 0.77% in the top ten. This specimen comes from a study of blood T cell repertoires in COVID-19. This receptor was obtained from a woman between 18 and 29 years old who had recovered from COVID-19. This chain joins TRBV29-1 and TRBJ2-1; 12 bases align to TRBD2. Sequences were obtained from PBMCs or T cells enriched from blood (not recorded which). This CDR3 is CSVRTSGTSSYNEQFF. The CDR3 region has the DNA TGCAGCGTGCGGACTAGCGGGACGAGCTCCTACAATGAGCAGTTCTTC.